A single T cell receptor (beta chain) is shown here with its context. This clonotype has at least ten counts. The specificity of this receptor is unknown. Nothing much larger sits one base from this clone, and base qualities are not available. The treatment or condition label here, explained by the study, means: live attenuated yellow fever vaccine strain. A standard Ficoll-Paque protocol was used to isolate PBMCs from peripheral blood. CD4 and CD8 T-cell fractions were isolated with Dynabeads CD4 and CD8 positive selection kits. TriZol was used to extract RNA from bulk PBMCs, from CD4 and CD8 fractions, and from dextramer-positive and dextramer-negative fractions. This sample is part of a study of T cells after yellow fever vaccination (dated by TCRdb to about 2019). Regarding the study in general: The SMART-Seq v4 Ultra Low Input RNA kit was used to prepare libraries from fractions with low cell numbers. Blood was collected at multiple timepoints before and after primary and secondary immunization, and bulk PBMC replicates and cell subsets were isolated. Two healthy male donors, one aged 18 to 29 and one aged 30 to 39 years, were included in the cohort. To follow T-cell clones before and after primary and booster YFV17D yellow fever vaccination, bulk TCR alpha and beta repertoires were sequenced over time.

TCR cDNA was synthesized by 5'RACE template switching, through which a universal primer site and unique molecular identifiers were introduced. cDNA synthesis was primed from both the TCR alpha and TCR beta constant segments. Library amplification used two PCR steps, and the second PCR step added sample barcodes and sequencing adapters. Sequencing of libraries was performed on Illumina HiSeq 2500 (2x100 bp) or NovaSeq (2x150 bp). Regarding the original processing steps: Reads were demultiplexed and collapsed into UMI consensus sequences with MIGEC, and V(D)J alignment was performed with MiXCR. Clonotypes responding to the vaccine were identified with edgeR on replicate PBMC samples, with the criteria of FDR below 0.01 and a log2 fold change above 5 up to day 15. Bulk clonotypes were assigned CD4 or CD8 identity according to which sequenced CD4 or CD8 repertoire held them at higher abundance. The public reads were run again by TCRdb, first through fastp at Q25 and then through MiXCR, and only productive beta chains were kept. Merged by CDR3 protein, the rows form single entries marked with the most common genes and DNA. The V and J calls and clone size are TCRdb's, not the authors'. Here the sample has approximately 180,000 distinct CDR3 sequences; approximately 6.2% occur a single time. The ten largest clones add up to roughly 3% of the sample.

The paper as a whole reports these results and caveats: After the booster, most clones that had expanded after primary vaccination were detected again (nearly 97% of CD4 and more than 80% of CD8), suggesting broad maintenance of memory. Because abundant contaminating clonotypes from the bulk population could be contained in FACS-sorted repertoires, computational filtering was required. A small fraction of clonotypes showed up in both the CD4 and CD8 compartments, probably as a result of convergent recombination. Compared with the primary T-cell response, the secondary T-cell response was faster but weaker, reaching its peak on day 5 rather than on day 15. Because the study included only a couple of donors, the extent to which the findings can be generalized is limited.

V and J lose 4 bases and 0 bases, and a span of 15 bases separates them. The germline V gene supplies CDR1 SGHTA and CDR2 FQGTGA. The CDR3 contains 16 residues, cysteine and phenylalanine counted. Only CDR3 DNA remains: 48 bases, in frame from the first base. Material: CD4+ T cells sorted from PBMCs, obtained on the day of the first yellow fever vaccination. In this chain, TRBV7-3 is recombined with TRBJ1-1, and the D gene may be TRBD1, 6 bases matching. This TCR derives from a man younger than 30 who received the YFV17D yellow fever vaccine. CDR3 loop: CASSSIGGMLNTEAFF. The sequenced DNA is TGTGCCAGCAGCTCCATAGGGGGGATGTTGAACACTGAAGCTTTCTTT.